These 10 T cell receptor beta chains were all obtained from the same sample, sequenced in a study of cytomegalovirus exposure and HLA in healthy donors. The study ran its PCR with 60 Vbeta and 13 Jbeta primers. Clones were read by immunoSEQ multiplex PCR, and TCRdb kept only the in-frame ones, dropping some. Among some 76,000 clones listed, around 73% were seen once. Sequencing was carried out using PBMCs. The receptors come from a woman in her thirties or forties in good health and CMV-seropositive.

This rearrangement joins TRBV7-9 to TRBJ1-1; D possibly corresponds to TRBD1 (5 bases). This CDR3 comprises 15 residues. Germline assignment: CDR1 SEHNR and CDR2 FQNEAQ (reference sequence). The V end was cut by 0 bases, the J end by 3 bases, with 11 bases between. CDR3 in DNA: TGTGCCAGCAGCTTAGCAGGGGTGGGCGACACTGAAGCTTTCTTT. Amino acid sequence: CASSLAGVGDTEAFF.

The chain carries TRBV7-9 and TRBJ2-3; TRBD1 matches at 7 bases. The germline CDR1 and CDR2 sequences are SEHNR and FQNEAQ (reference sequence). The CDR3 sequence is 14 residues long. Germline trimming cut 7 bases from V and 3 bases from J; bases unmatched to any gene: 7. CDR3 DNA sequence: TGTGCCAGCACCTATGCAGGGGGAACAGATACGCAGTATTTT. This gives the protein CASTYAGGTDTQYF.

The chain carries TRBV19 and TRBJ1-6, with a tentative D call TRBD1 (5 bases). The V gene lost 3 bases and the J gene lost 10 bases, with 10 bases spanning the gap. CDR1 is LNHDA and CDR2 is SQIVND in the germline V gene (reference sequence). The CDR3 is 13 amino acids. CDR3 in DNA: TGTGCCAGTAGTATCGGCAGGGAATCACCCCTCCACTTT. Encoded protein: CASSIGRESPLHF.

The J gene is TRBJ2-3, the V gene TRBV6-6; perhaps TRBD1 as D (6 bases). The CDR3 covers 14 residues. Trimming took 5 bases from V and 3 from J, leaving 12 bases between them. Germline CDR1 and CDR2: MNHNY and SVGAGI (reference sequence). The CDR3 reads CASSPGQQTDTQYF. DNA of the CDR3: TGTGCCAGCAGTCCGGGACAACAAACAGATACGCAGTATTTT.

V usage is TRBV6-1 and J usage is TRBJ1-6, with D unclear. CDR3 size: 14 residues. Deletions cut 7 bases from V and 8 bases from J, with 15 bases between. CDR1 is MNHNS, CDR2 SASEGT, per germline. The CDR3: CASTPMGSDSPLHF. CDR3 nucleotide sequence: TGTGCCAGCACCCCCATGGGCTCGGATTCACCCCTCCACTTT.

The V call is TRBV28, the J call TRBJ2-6, with a weak D call TRBD1 (5 bases). This CDR3 is built from 17 residues. Per germline, CDR1 MDHEN and CDR2 SYDVKM. V lost 2 bases and J lost 1, with 12 bases in between. CDR3 sequence: CASSLTGGTSGANVLTF. The DNA of the CDR3 is TGTGCCAGCAGTTTAACAGGTGGTACTTCTGGGGCCAACGTCCTGACTTTC.

Worth noting for this clone: Additional DNA sequences in this sample encode the identical CDR3. V and J are TRBV28 and TRBJ1-5; TRBD1 matches 8 bases. Germline V gene lookup returns CDR1 MDHEN and CDR2 SYDVKM. CDR3 size: 16 residues. Trimming cost V 3 bases and J 4 bases; bases outside gene matches: 8. CDR3 protein: CASSFLDRASNQPQHF. CDR3 nucleotide sequence: TGTGCCAGCAGTTTTCTGGACAGGGCTAGTAATCAGCCCCAGCATTTT.

The chain joins TRBV7-2 to TRBJ2-7; 9 nucleotides align to TRBD1. V shed 4 bases and J 4 bases; nucleotides not matched to a gene: 8. CDR3 length: 15 residues. Germline lookup yields CDR1 SGHTA and CDR2 FQGNSA. The CDR3 spells CASSSTGGAFYEQYF. CDR3 nucleotide sequence: TGTGCCAGCAGCTCCACAGGGGGCGCGTTTTACGAGCAGTACTTC. Variable domain in full (rest from reference TRBV7-2 and TRBJ2-7): GAGVSQSPSNKVTEKGKDVELRCDPISGHTALYWYRQSLGQGLEFLIYFQGNSAPDKSGLPSDRFSAERTGGSVSTLTIQRTQQEDSAVYLCASSSTGGAFYEQYFGPGTRLTVT.

The gene calls are TRBV29-1 and TRBJ2-2; a possible D gene is TRBD1 (5 bases). Trimming removed 6 bases from V and 2 bases from J, with 13 bases in between. Germline lookup yields CDR1 SQVTM and CDR2 ANQGSEA. The CDR3 is made up of 14 amino acids. CDR3 DNA: TGCAGCGTGCAGGGTGTGGGCAACACCGGGGAGCTGTTTTTT. This sequence encodes CSVQGVGNTGELFF.

CDR3 protein: CASSLSGGLTYEQYF. The CDR3 bases are TGTGCCAGCAGCTTGTCGGGGGGCCTGACCTACGAGCAGTACTTC. The chain has TRBV5-5 and TRBJ2-7, with D possibly TRBD2 on 7 matching bases. Trimming pared 1 base from V and 2 bases from J, leaving 13 bases between. The germline V gene encodes CDR1 SGHKS and CDR2 YYEKEE (reference sequence). This CDR3 contains 15 residues.